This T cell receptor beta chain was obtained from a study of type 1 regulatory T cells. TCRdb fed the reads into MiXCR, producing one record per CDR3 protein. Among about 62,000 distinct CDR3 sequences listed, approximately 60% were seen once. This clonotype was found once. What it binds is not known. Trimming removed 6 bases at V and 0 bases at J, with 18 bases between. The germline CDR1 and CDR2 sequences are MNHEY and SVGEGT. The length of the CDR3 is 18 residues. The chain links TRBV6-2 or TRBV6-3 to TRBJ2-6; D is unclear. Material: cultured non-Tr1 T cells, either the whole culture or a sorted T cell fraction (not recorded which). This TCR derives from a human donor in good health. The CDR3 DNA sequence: TGTGCCAGCAGGCCTGCTGGCCAGGTTCCCTCTGGGGCCAACGTCCTGACTTTC. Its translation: CASRPAGQVPSGANVLTF.